This TCR beta chain was recorded in a study of PD-1 blockade in classical Hodgkin lymphoma. Turning to this clone: Its antigen is as yet unknown.

Whole-study findings and limits: Patients with a complete response exhibited baseline diversity comparable to newly diagnosed patients.

CDR1 is MNHEY and CDR2 is SVGAGI in the germline V gene. V lost 2 bases, J lost 5 bases, and 12 bases lay in between. CDR3 length equals 14 residues. Repertoires were generated with immunoSEQ multiplex PCR, while TCRdb's copy carries only in-frame clones and drops some. The sample consists of about 25,000 clones, just over 85% of them appearing once. Brentuximab vedotin exposure varied among the patients, all of whom had relapsed after autologous stem cell transplantation. The best responses consisted of complete response, partial response or progressive disease. The receptor was isolated from a human donor with classical Hodgkin lymphoma. The sample in question was peripheral blood mononuclear cells (PBMCs), obtained at baseline. The rearrangement uses TRBV6-5 and TRBJ1-1; a possible D gene is TRBD1 (6 bases). CDR3: CASSYGGLGTEAFF. CDR3 coding DNA: TGTGCCAGCAGTTACGGGGGGCTAGGGACTGAAGCTTTCTTT.